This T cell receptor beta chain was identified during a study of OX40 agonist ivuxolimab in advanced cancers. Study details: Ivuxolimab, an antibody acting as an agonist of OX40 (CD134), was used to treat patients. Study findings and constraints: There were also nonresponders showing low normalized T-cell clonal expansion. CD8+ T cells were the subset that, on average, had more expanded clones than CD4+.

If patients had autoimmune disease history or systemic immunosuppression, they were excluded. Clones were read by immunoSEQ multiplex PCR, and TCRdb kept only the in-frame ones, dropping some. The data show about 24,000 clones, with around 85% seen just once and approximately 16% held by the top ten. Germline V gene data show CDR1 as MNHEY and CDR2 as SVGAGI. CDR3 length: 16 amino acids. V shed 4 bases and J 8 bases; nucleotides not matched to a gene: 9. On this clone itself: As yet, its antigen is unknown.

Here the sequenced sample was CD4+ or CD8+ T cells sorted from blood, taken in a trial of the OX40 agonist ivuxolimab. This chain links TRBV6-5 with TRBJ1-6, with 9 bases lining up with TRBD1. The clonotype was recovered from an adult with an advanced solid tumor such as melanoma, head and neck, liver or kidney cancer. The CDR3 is CASSFLQGALDSPLHF. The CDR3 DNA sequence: TGTGCCAGCAGTTTTCTACAGGGGGCGCTGGATTCACCCCTCCACTTT.